The next 2 T cell receptor beta chains were all read from a single sample in a study of CD8+ T cells in alopecia areata. This sample's treatment: oral pan-JAK inhibitor, 5-10 mg twice daily. RNA was isolated and reverse transcribed to cDNA, the sequencing template. Data came from immunoSEQ multiplex PCR; TCRdb stores just in-frame clones and leaves some out. The sample shows roughly 100,000 clones, approximately 60% of them seen only once. The sample was CD8+ T cells sorted from blood, taken at week 4, from a patient treated with tofacitinib. These receptors originate from a human donor with alopecia areata.

The chain carries TRBV19 and TRBJ2-5; 14 bases align to TRBD2. Germline loops: CDR1 LNHDA, CDR2 SQIVND (reference sequence). The trim removed 5 bases at V and 5 bases at J, leaving 10 bases unmatched. The CDR3 contains 17 residues. CDR3 coding DNA: TGTGCCAGTAGTCCCTCGGGACTAGCGGGAGCGGCCGAGACCCAGTACTTC. Encoded protein: CASSPSGLAGAAETQYF. Based on the CDR3 plus reference TRBV19 and TRBJ2-5, the full variable domain is DGGITQSPKYLFRKEGQNVTLSCEQNLNHDAMYWYRQDPGQGLRLIYYSQIVNDFQKGDIAEGYSVSREKKESFPLTVTSAQKNPTAFYLCASSPSGLAGAAETQYFGPGTRLLVL.

This clone was detected a few times. The gene calls are TRBV29-1 and TRBJ1-2; D remains ambiguous. The CDR3 runs to 12 residues. V lost 7 bases and J 2 bases, leaving 11 bases between the germline ends. Looked up from germline, CDR1 is SQVTM and CDR2 is ANQGSEA. The CDR3, as DNA: TGCAGCGCAGAGACGGAAAACTATGGCTACACCTTC. As protein: CSAETENYGYTF.